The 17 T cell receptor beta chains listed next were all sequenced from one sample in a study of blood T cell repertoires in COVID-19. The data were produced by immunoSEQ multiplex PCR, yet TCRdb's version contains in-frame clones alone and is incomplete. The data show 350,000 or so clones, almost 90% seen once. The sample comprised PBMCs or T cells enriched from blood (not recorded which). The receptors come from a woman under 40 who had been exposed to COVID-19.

CDR3 in amino acids: CASSIGLEQFF. CDR3 nucleotide sequence: TGTGCCAGCAGCATAGGACTTGAGCAGTTCTTC. V gene TRBV14 combines with J gene TRBJ2-1, with D possibly being TRBD2 (5 bases). The CDR3 runs 11 residues. Germline CDR1 reads SGHDN; CDR2 reads FVKESK. Trimming left V 5 bases short and J 9 bases short, with 8 bases between. The entire variable domain, with the rest obtained from reference TRBV14 and TRBJ2-1, is as follows: EAGVTQFPSHSVIEKGQTVTLRCDPISGHDNLYWYRRVMGKEIKFLLHFVKESKQDESGMPNNRFLAERTGGTYSTLKVQPAELEDSGVYFCASSIGLEQFFGPGTRLTVL.

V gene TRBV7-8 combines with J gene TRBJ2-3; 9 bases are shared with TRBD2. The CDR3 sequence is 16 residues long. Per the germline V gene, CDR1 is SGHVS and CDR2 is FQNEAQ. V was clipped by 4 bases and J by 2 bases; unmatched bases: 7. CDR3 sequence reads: CASSSRLAAPTDTQYF. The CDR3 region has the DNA TGTGCCAGCAGCTCAAGACTAGCGGCACCCACAGATACGCAGTATTTT.

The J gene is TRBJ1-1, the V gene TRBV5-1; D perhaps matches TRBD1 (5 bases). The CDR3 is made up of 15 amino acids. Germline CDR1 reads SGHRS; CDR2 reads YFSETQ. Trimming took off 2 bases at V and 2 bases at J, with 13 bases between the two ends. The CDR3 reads CASSFGAGKNTEAFF. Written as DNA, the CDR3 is TGCGCCAGCAGCTTTGGGGCAGGGAAAAACACTGAAGCTTTCTTT. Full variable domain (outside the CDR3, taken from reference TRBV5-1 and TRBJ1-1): KAGVTQTPRYLIKTRGQQVTLSCSPISGHRSVSWYQQTPGQGLQFLFEYFSETQRNKGNFPGRFSGRQFSNSRSEMNVSTLELGDSALYLCASSFGAGKNTEAFFGQGTRLTVV.

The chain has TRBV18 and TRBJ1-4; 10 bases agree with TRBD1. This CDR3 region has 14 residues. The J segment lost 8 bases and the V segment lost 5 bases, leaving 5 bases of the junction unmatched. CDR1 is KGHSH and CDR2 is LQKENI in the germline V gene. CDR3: CASSTTGGKEKLFF. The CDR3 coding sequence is TGTGCCAGCTCAACGACAGGGGGCAAGGAAAAACTGTTTTTT.

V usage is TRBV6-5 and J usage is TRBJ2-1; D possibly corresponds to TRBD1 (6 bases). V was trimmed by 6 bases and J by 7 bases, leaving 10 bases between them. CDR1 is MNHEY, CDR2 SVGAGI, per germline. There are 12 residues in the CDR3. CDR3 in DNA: TGTGCCAGCAGCCTACAGGGAAATGAGCAGTTCTTC. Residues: CASSLQGNEQFF.

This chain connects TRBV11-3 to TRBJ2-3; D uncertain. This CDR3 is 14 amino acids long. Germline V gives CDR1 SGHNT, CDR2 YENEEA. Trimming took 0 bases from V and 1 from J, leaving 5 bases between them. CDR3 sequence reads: CASSLERGTDTQYF. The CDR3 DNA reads TGTGCCAGCAGCTTAGAGAGAGGCACAGATACGCAGTATTTT.

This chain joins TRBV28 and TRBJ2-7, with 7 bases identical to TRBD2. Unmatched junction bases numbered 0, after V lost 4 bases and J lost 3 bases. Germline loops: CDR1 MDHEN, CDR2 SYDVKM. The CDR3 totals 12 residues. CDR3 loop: CASSWDYYEQYF. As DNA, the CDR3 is TGTGCCAGCAGTTGGGACTACTACGAGCAGTACTTC. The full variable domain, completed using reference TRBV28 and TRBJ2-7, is DVKVTQSSRYLVKRTGEKVFLECVQDMDHENMFWYRQDPGLGLRLIYFSYDVKMKEKGDIPEGYSVSREKKERFSLILESASTNQTSMYLCASSWDYYEQYFGPGTRLTVT.

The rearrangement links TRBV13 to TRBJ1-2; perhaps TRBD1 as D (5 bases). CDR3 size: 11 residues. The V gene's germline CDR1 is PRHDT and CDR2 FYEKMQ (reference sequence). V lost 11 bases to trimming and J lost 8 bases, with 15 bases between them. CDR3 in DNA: TGTGCCGCCTTGTCGGGGGTCGGCTACACCTTC. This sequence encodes CAALSGVGYTF.

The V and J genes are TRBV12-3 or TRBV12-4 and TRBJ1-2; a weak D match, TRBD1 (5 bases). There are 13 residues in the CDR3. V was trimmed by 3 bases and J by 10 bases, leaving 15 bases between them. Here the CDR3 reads CASSFGQGRDYTF. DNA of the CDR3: TGTGCCAGCAGTTTTGGGCAGGGAAGGGACTACACCTTC.

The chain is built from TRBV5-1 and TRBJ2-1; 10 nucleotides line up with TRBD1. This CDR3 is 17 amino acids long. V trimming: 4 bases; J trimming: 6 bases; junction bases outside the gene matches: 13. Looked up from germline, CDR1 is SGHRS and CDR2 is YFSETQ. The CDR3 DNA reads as TGCGCCAGCAGCCCAGCCCTTCCGGGACAGGGGTCCAATGAGCAGTTCTTC. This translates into CASSPALPGQGSNEQFF.

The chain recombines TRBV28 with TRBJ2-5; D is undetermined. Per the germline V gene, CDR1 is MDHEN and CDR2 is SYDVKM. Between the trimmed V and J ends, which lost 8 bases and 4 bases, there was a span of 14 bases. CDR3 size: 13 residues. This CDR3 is CASGHPTLETQYF. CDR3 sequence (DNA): TGTGCCAGCGGCCACCCCACCTTAGAGACCCAGTACTTC.

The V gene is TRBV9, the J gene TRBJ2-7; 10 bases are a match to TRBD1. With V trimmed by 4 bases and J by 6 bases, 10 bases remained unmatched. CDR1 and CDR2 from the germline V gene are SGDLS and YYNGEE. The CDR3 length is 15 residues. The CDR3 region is CASSPRDRGSGEQYF. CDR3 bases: TGTGCCAGCAGCCCCCGGGACAGGGGAAGCGGCGAGCAGTACTTC.

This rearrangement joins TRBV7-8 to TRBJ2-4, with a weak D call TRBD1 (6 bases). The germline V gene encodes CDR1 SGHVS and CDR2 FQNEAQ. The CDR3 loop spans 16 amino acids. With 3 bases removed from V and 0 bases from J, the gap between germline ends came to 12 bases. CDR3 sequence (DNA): TGTGCCAGCAGCTTCCAGGGGACCCTAGCCAAAAACATTCAGTACTTC. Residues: CASSFQGTLAKNIQYF.

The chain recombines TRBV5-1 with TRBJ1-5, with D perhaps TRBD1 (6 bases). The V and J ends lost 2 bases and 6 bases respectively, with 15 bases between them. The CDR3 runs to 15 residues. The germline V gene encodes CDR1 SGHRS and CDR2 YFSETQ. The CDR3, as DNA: TGCGCCAGCAGCTTAGCCCCAGGGGCCATTCAGCCCCAGCATTTT. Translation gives CASSLAPGAIQPQHF.

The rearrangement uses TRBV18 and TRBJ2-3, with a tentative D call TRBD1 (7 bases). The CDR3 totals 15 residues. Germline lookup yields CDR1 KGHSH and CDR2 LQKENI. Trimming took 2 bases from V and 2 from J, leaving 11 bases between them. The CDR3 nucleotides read TGTGCCAGCTCACCAGCAGGGGGGCACACAGATACGCAGTATTTT. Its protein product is CASSPAGGHTDTQYF.

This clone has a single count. The CDR3 region is CASSWAGLAGNYEQYF. For the CDR3, the DNA is TGCGCCAGCAGCTGGGCCGGACTAGCGGGCAACTACGAGCAGTACTTC. The genes are TRBV5-1 and TRBJ2-7, with TRBD2 identical over 11 bases. Germline-derived CDR1 and CDR2 are SGHRS and YFSETQ. The CDR3 length is 16 residues. J lost 3 bases, V lost 3 bases, and 8 bases had no gene match. The variable domain in full, completed from reference TRBV5-1 and TRBJ2-7, reads KAGVTQTPRYLIKTRGQQVTLSCSPISGHRSVSWYQQTPGQGLQFLFEYFSETQRNKGNFPGRFSGRQFSNSRSEMNVSTLELGDSALYLCASSWAGLAGNYEQYFGPGTRLTVT.

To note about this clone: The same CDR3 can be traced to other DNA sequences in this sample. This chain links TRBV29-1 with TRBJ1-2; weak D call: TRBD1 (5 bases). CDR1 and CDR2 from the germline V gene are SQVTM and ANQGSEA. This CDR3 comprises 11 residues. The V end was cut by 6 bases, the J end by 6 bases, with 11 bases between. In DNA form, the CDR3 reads TGCAGCGTGGCGGGGGGGGATGGCTACACCTTC. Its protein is CSVAGGDGYTF.